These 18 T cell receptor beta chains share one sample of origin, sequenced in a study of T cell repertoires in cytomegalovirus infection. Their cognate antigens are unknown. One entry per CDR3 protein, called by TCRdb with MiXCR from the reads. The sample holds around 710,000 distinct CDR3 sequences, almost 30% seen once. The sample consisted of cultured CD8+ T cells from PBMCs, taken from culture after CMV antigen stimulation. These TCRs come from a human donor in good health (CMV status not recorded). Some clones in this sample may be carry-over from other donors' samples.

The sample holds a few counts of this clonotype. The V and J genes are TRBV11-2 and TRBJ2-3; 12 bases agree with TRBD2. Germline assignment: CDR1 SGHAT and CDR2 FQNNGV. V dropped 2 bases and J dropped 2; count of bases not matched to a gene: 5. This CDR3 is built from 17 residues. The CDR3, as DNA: TGTGCCAGCAGCTTATGGACTAGCGGGGCCCCCACAGATACGCAGTATTTT. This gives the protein CASSLWTSGAPTDTQYF.

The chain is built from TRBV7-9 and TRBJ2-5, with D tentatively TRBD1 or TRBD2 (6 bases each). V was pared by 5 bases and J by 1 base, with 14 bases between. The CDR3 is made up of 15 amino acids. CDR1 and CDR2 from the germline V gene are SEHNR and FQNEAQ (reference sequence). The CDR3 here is CASSTRTGAQETQYF. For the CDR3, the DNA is TGTGCCAGCAGCACCCGTACGGGGGCCCAAGAGACCCAGTACTTC.

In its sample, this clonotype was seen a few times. CDR3 sequence reads: CASSQASSNQPQHF. DNA of the CDR3: TGCGCCAGCAGCCAAGCATCCAGTAATCAGCCCCAGCATTTT. This chain connects TRBV4-1 to TRBJ1-5, with unresolved D. This CDR3 region has 14 residues. V lost 1 base, J lost 4 bases, and 8 bases lay in between. Germline V CDR1 and CDR2: MGHRA, YSYEKL.

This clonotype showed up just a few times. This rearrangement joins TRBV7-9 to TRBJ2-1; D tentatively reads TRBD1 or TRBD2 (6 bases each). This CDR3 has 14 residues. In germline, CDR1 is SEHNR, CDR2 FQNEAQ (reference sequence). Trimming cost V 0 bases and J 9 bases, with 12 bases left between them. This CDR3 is CASSLAPQGGEQFF. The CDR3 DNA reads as TGTGCCAGCAGCTTAGCGCCACAGGGAGGTGAGCAGTTCTTC.

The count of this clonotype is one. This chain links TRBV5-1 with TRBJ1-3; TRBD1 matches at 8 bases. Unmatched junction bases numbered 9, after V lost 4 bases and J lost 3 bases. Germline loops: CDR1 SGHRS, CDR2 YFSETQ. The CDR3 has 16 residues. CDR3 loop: CASSRIQQGGGNTIYF. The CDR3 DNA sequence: TGCGCCAGCAGCCGGATCCAACAGGGGGGTGGAAACACCATATATTTT.

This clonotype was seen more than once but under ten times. Here the CDR3 reads CASSFSRIQYF. The CDR3 DNA sequence: TGTGCCAGCAGCTTTTCCCGCATTCAGTACTTC. J is TRBJ2-4 and V is TRBV11-2; the D is unclear. The CDR3 runs to 11 residues. CDR1 is SGHAT, CDR2 FQNNGV, per germline. The V end was cut by 3 bases, the J end by 9 bases, with 6 bases between.

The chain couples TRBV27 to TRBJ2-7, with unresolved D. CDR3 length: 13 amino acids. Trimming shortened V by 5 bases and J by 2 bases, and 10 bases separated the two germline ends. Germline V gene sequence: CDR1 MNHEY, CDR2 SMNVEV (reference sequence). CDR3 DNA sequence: TGTGCCAGCAGTACCGACATAACCTACGAGCAGTACTTC. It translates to CASSTDITYEQYF.

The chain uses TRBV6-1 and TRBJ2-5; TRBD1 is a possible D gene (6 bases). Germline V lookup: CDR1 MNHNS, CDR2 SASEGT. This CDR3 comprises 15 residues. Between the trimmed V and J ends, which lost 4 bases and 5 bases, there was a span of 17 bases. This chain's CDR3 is CASSGPGTLEETQYF. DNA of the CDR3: TGTGCCAGCAGTGGACCCGGGACATTAGAGGAGACCCAGTACTTC.

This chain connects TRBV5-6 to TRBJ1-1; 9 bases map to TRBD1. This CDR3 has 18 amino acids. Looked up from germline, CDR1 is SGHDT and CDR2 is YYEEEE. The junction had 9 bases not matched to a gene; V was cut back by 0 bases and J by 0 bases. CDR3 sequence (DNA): TGTGCCAGCAGCTTGGACCGGGACAGGGATTTGGTGAACACTGAAGCTTTCTTT. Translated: CASSLDRDRDLVNTEAFF.

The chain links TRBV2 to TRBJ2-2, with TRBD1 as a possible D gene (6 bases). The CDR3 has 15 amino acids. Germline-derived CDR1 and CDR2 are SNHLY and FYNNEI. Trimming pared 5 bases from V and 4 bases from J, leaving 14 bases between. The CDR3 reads CASSPPGTSTGELFF. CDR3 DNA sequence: TGTGCCAGCAGTCCCCCCGGGACAAGCACCGGGGAGCTGTTTTTT.

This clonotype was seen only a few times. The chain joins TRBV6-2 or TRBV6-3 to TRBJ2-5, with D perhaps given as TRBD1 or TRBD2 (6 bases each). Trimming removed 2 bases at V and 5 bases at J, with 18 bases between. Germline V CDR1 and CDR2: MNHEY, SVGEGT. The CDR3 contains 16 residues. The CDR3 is CASSYLPGGRRETQYF. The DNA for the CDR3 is TGTGCCAGCAGTTACCTCCCTGGGGGGCGCAGGGAGACCCAGTACTTC.

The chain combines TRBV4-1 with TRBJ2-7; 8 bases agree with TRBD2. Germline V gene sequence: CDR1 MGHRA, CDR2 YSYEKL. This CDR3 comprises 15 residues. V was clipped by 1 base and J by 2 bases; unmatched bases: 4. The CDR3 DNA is TGCGCCAGCAGCCAAGTTGCGGGGGGCCCCTACGAGCAGTACGTC. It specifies CASSQVAGGPYEQYV.

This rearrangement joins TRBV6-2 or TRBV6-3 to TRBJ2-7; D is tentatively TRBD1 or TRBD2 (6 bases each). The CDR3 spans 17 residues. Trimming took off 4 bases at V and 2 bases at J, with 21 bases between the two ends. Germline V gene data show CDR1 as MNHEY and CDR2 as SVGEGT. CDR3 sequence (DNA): TGTGCCAGCAGTTTGGACCTGGAGGGGGGCTTTCCCTACGAGCAGTACGTC. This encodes CASSLDLEGGFPYEQYV.

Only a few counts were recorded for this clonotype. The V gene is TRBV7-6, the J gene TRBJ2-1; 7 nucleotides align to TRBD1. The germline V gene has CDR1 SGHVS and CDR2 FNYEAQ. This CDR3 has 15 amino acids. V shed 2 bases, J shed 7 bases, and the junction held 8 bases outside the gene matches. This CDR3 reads CASSLKTGLGNEQFF. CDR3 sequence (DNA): TGTGCCAGCAGCTTAAAGACAGGGTTGGGAAATGAGCAGTTCTTC.

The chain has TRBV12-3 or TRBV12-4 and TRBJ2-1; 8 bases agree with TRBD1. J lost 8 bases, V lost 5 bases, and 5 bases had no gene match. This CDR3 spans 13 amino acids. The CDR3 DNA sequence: TGTGCCAGCAGTGGGGACAGGTTGGATGAGCAGTTCTTC. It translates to CASSGDRLDEQFF.

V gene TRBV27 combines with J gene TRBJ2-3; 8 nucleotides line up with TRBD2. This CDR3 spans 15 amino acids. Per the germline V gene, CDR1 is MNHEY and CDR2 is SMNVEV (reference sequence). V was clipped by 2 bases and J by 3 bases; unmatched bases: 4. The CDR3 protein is CASSLIRGGTDTQYF. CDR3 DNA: TGTGCCAGCAGTTTAATACGGGGGGGTACAGATACGCAGTATTTT.

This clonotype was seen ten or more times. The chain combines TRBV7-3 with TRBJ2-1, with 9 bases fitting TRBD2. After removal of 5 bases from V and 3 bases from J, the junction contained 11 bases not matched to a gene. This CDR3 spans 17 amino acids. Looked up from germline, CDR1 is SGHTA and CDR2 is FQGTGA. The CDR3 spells CASSPRVAGVRYNEQFF. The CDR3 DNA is TGTGCCAGCAGCCCCCGGGTAGCGGGGGTGCGCTACAATGAGCAGTTCTTC.

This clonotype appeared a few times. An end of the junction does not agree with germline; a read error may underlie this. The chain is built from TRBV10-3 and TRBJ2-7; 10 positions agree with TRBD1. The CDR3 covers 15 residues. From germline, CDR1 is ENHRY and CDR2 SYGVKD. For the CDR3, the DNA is TGTGCCATCAGAGAGTCCGGGACAGGGGCCTACGAGCAGTACTTC. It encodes CAIRESGTGAYEQYF.